This TCR beta chain appears in the sequencing data of a study of beta chain features in type 1 diabetes. Regarding the study as a whole: All four CD4+ subsets of Type 1 diabetes patients contained TCRB CDR3s that were moderately but significantly shorter.

Using CD45RO/CCR7/CD25/CD127/CD95/CD27, CD4+ naive, central memory, regulatory and stem cell-like memory cells were sorted. Post-sort purity exceeded 95% for all sorted populations. This CDR3 is 13 amino acids long. From germline, CDR1 is SEHNR and CDR2 FQNEAQ (reference sequence). V dropped 5 bases and J dropped 2 bases, with 9 bases sitting between them. The investigators reverse transcribed all of the isolated RNA, so they sequenced expressed TCRB transcripts. Data came from immunoSEQ multiplex PCR; TCRdb stores just in-frame clones and leaves some out. The sample gives 250,000 or so clones, around 14% of which show up once; approximately 0.018% is in the top ten. Details on this clone: Its matching antigen is unknown.

The chain combines TRBV7-9 with TRBJ1-2; D is possibly TRBD1 (6 bases). Source material: naive CD4+ T cells from blood. This clonotype was obtained from a young man with type 1 diabetes. The CDR3 coding sequence is TGTGCCAGCAGCCGGGACAACAACTATGGCTACACCTTC. It encodes CASSRDNNYGYTF.